The subject of this entry is one TCR beta chain. The entry originates in a study of control samples from healthy donors and cancer patients. The germline V gene has CDR1 LNHDA and CDR2 SQIVND (reference sequence). The trim removed 5 bases at V and 5 bases at J, leaving 3 bases unmatched. The CDR3 length is 14 residues. Here immunoSEQ multiplex PCR was the method, and the copy in TCRdb shows in-frame clones only, minus some. This table has 130,000 to 150,000 clones, just under 95% appearing once. Specimen: PBMCs. The chain has TRBV19 and TRBJ1-2, with TRBD1 identical over 12 bases. The receptor was isolated from a man aged 60 to 69 with colorectal cancer. The CDR3: CASSLGQGAYGYTF. DNA of the CDR3: TGTGCCAGTAGTCTGGGACAGGGGGCGTATGGCTACACCTTC.